Each of the 18 T cell receptor beta chains below was sequenced from the same sample in a study of T-cell memory formation after mild COVID-19. Via MiXCR, TCRdb re-called the 5' RACE reads, giving one row per CDR3 protein. The sample contains around 200,000 distinct CDR3 sequences, roughly a tenth of which appear only once. The sequenced sample consisted of PBMCs or a T cell subset sorted from them (not recorded which). These receptors were collected from a young man who had mild COVID-19 (a few samples of this study predate the infection). Cell type and time point are not known.

The chain uses TRBV9 and TRBJ2-5; the D is unclear. This CDR3 region has 15 residues. The V gene lost 3 bases and the J gene lost 4 bases, with 16 bases spanning the gap. CDR1 and CDR2 (germline): SGDLS, YYNGEE. The CDR3 loop is CASSGNSSPGETQYF. In nucleotides, the CDR3 is TGTGCCAGCAGCGGGAACAGCTCCCCGGGAGAGACCCAGTACTTC.

This clonotype was counted at least ten times. The chain combines TRBV12-3 or TRBV12-4 with TRBJ1-3, with D hard to call. The CDR3 consists of 16 residues. Trimming removed 1 base from V and 0 bases from J, with 10 bases in between. The CDR3 sequence is CASSLVGRSSGNTIYF. Here the CDR3 DNA reads TGTGCCAGCAGTTTAGTAGGGCGCAGCTCTGGAAACACCATATATTTT.

The chain recombines TRBV28 with TRBJ1-2; D unresolved. Trimming took 6 bases from V and 2 from J, leaving 16 bases between them. Germline V lookup: CDR1 MDHEN, CDR2 SYDVKM. The CDR3 spans 15 residues. The chain's CDR3 is CASRWGSTPNYGYTF. The CDR3 DNA follows: TGTGCCAGCAGGTGGGGTTCGACGCCGAACTATGGCTACACCTTC.

There are many counts of this clonotype. The rearrangement uses TRBV5-1 and TRBJ2-5, with D possibly TRBD1 on 6 matching bases. CDR1 SGHRS and CDR2 YFSETQ come from the germline V gene. The length of the CDR3 is 13 residues. The V gene lost 3 bases and the J gene lost 2 bases, with 8 bases spanning the gap. DNA for the CDR3: TGCGCCAGCAGCTGGACAGATCAAGAGACCCAGTACTTC. The encoded protein is CASSWTDQETQYF.

The chain employs TRBV27 and TRBJ2-7; 9 nucleotides match TRBD2. Trimming cost V 8 bases and J 1 base; bases outside gene matches: 12. Germline lookup yields CDR1 MNHEY and CDR2 SMNVEV (reference sequence). There are 16 residues in the CDR3. The CDR3 region has the DNA TGTGCCAGCCGGAGGAGCGGGGGGCTTCCTTCCTACGAGCAGTACGTC. Amino acids: CASRRSGGLPSYEQYV.

This chain uses TRBV18 with TRBJ1-6; 8 bases map to TRBD1. The CDR3 has 15 residues. Germline CDR1 and CDR2: KGHSH and LQKENI. Trimming cost V 3 bases and J 14 bases; bases outside gene matches: 12. CDR3 nucleotides: TGTGCCAGCTCACCGGCGCCGGACAGGGTCCTTTCCCTCCACTTT. This encodes CASSPAPDRVLSLHF.

There are many counts of this clonotype. The chain carries TRBV7-2 and TRBJ1-3; maybe TRBD1 (6 bases). V was clipped by 5 bases and J by 0 bases, with 8 bases between them. The CDR3 is 14 residues long. The V gene's germline CDR1 is SGHTA and CDR2 FQGNSA. In DNA form, the CDR3 reads TGTGCCAGCAGCACAGGGAGCTCTGGAAACACCATATATTTT. This translates into CASSTGSSGNTIYF.

This clonotype was observed a handful of times. This sequence joins TRBV3-1 and TRBJ2-5; TRBD2 is a possible D gene (6 bases). The CDR3 has 14 residues. Germline V gives CDR1 LGHDT, CDR2 YNNKEL (reference sequence). Trimming removed 10 bases at V and 5 bases at J, with 20 bases between. CDR3 amino acids: CATCQSEGSETQYF. The CDR3 coding sequence is TGTGCCACCTGTCAATCGGAGGGCAGCGAGACCCAGTACTTC.

V gene TRBV5-1 combines with J gene TRBJ2-5; a weak D match, TRBD2 (6 bases). The V end was cut by 4 bases, the J end by 3 bases, with 16 bases between. This CDR3 region has 15 residues. Germline V CDR1 and CDR2: SGHRS, YFSETQ. Here the CDR3 DNA reads TGCGCCAGCAGCGCGGCCGGGACGGGGGAAGAGACCCAGTACTTC. The encoded protein is CASSAAGTGEETQYF.

The chain combines TRBV12-3 or TRBV12-4 with TRBJ2-3, with 7 bases lining up with TRBD1. V dropped 7 bases and J dropped 7; count of bases not matched to a gene: 20. The CDR3 covers 17 residues. In DNA, the CDR3 is TGTGCCAGCACCTTTTCTTGGAGTAGGGGGCGCAGAAATACGCAGTATTTT. This sequence encodes CASTFSWSRGRRNTQYF.

This clonotype has just a few counts. This rearrangement joins TRBV6-6 to TRBJ1-2; 7 nucleotides align to TRBD1. CDR1 is MNHNY, CDR2 SVGAGI, per germline (reference sequence). The CDR3 extends over 16 amino acids. Trimming removed 6 bases from V and 7 bases from J; junction bases left unmatched: 17. CDR3 nucleotide sequence: TGTGCCAGCAGCACCGGGACAGCCAGTATTTTCGCTGGCTACACCTTC. It codes for CASSTGTASIFAGYTF.

This clonotype has only a few counts. The genes are TRBV20-1 and TRBJ1-2, with D tentatively TRBD1 (6 bases). The CDR3 has 13 amino acids. V was cut by 6 bases and J by 6 bases, with 17 bases left in between. Germline lookup yields CDR1 DFQATT and CDR2 SNEGSKA (reference sequence). The CDR3, as DNA: TGCAGTGCGGGAACAGGGTTATGGAATGGCTACACCTTC. Translating gives CSAGTGLWNGYTF.

This clonotype has a handful of counts. The rearrangement joins TRBV7-2 to TRBJ2-1; no definite D call. This CDR3 region has 12 residues. From germline, CDR1 is SGHTA and CDR2 FQGNSA. V lost 4 bases and J 6 bases, leaving 7 bases between the germline ends. This chain's CDR3 is CASSSRANEQFF. The CDR3 DNA sequence: TGTGCCAGCAGCTCACGCGCCAATGAGCAGTTCTTC.

This clonotype was counted between two and nine times. The rearrangement joins TRBV5-1 to TRBJ2-7; no clear D gene. Germline CDR1 is SGHRS and CDR2 is YFSETQ. Trimming took off 0 bases at V and 7 bases at J, with 11 bases between the two ends. CDR3 length: 13 residues. CDR3 DNA: TGCGCCAGCAGCTTGGCCTCAAGTAGAGAGCAGTACTTC. Its translation is CASSLASSREQYF. Combining the CDR3 with reference TRBV5-1 and TRBJ2-7 gives the whole variable domain KAGVTQTPRYLIKTRGQQVTLSCSPISGHRSVSWYQQTPGQGLQFLFEYFSETQRNKGNFPGRFSGRQFSNSRSEMNVSTLELGDSALYLCASSLASSREQYFGPGTRLTVT.

The sample holds many counts of this clonotype. This chain uses TRBV4-1 with TRBJ1-6; D is unclear. Germline V gene sequence: CDR1 MGHRA, CDR2 YSYEKL. V was cut by 3 bases and J by 0 bases, with 6 bases left in between. The CDR3 is 15 amino acids. In DNA, the CDR3 is TGCGCCAGCAGCCACGGGAGCTCCTATAATTCACCCCTCCACTTT. Translation gives CASSHGSSYNSPLHF.

J is TRBJ2-1 and V is TRBV11-2; 7 bases align to TRBD1. The CDR3 is 14 residues long. From germline, CDR1 is SGHAT and CDR2 FQNNGV. V was clipped by 1 base and J by 11 bases; unmatched bases: 8. The CDR3 region is CASSLGGGVGKQFF. CDR3 DNA sequence: TGTGCCAGCAGCTTAGGAGGGGGCGTCGGAAAGCAGTTCTTC.

This clonotype was recorded a few times. The chain employs TRBV7-2 and TRBJ2-5; weak D call: TRBD2 (5 bases). Germline V lookup: CDR1 SGHTA, CDR2 FQGNSA. The CDR3 has 14 amino acids. V was clipped by 6 bases and J by 7 bases, with 18 bases between them. The CDR3 DNA sequence: TGTGCCAGCAGGATGACTAATGAACCAGGGACCCAGTACTTC. Translating it yields CASRMTNEPGTQYF.

The chain carries TRBV20-1 and TRBJ2-3, with 7 bases that match TRBD2. CDR3 length: 14 amino acids. Germline lookup yields CDR1 DFQATT and CDR2 SNEGSKA (reference sequence). The trim removed 6 bases at V and 2 bases at J, leaving 8 bases unmatched. The CDR3, as DNA: TGCAGTGCCTACTCCGGGACTAACACAGATACGCAGTATTTT. Translation gives CSAYSGTNTDTQYF.